The 3 T cell receptor beta chains below come from one sample, sequenced in a study of CD8 T cells in Susac syndrome. Random hexamers primed reverse transcription of about 0.45 to 1 ug RNA. Each CDR3 protein is one row after TCRdb ran MiXCR on the immunoSEQ multiplex PCR reads. The profile shows approximately 220,000 distinct CDR3 sequences, approximately 90% of them singletons. Input material: CD8+ T cells from PBMCs. All receptors come from a human donor with multiple sclerosis.

This rearrangement joins TRBV19 to TRBJ1-3; D is ambiguous. The germline V gene has CDR1 LNHDA and CDR2 SQIVND (reference sequence). The V end was cut by 3 bases, the J end by 2 bases, with 5 bases between. The CDR3 is 13 residues long. The CDR3 nucleotides read TGTGCCAGTAGTATTGGGCCTGGAAACACCATATATTTT. It codes for CASSIGPGNTIYF.

This sequence joins TRBV9 and TRBJ2-3; possibly TRBD1 for D (6 bases). Germline values: CDR1 SGDLS, CDR2 YYNGEE. The CDR3 consists of 17 residues. Trimming left V 0 bases short and J 2 bases short, with 16 bases between. CDR3 DNA: TGTGCCAGCAGCGTAGCTACGTACCGGGACACCACAGATACGCAGTATTTT. Residues: CASSVATYRDTTDTQYF.

This clonotype was found once. The chain has TRBV7-9 and TRBJ2-2; no firm D call. Germline values: CDR1 SEHNR, CDR2 FQNEAQ (reference sequence). CDR3 size: 15 residues. V lost 1 base to trimming and J lost 6 bases, with 12 bases between them. DNA for the CDR3: TGTGCCAGCAGCTTAGAAGGTGTCTGGGCCGGGGAGCTGTTTTTT. Its translation: CASSLEGVWAGELFF.